The 6 T cell receptor beta chains given below trace back to one sample, sequenced in a study of T cell repertoires in cytomegalovirus infection. No cognate antigen is known for these TCRs. A single record per CDR3 protein comes from TCRdb applying MiXCR to the reads. The sample yields approximately 910,000 distinct CDR3 sequences, roughly 30% seen once. Specimen: cultured CD8+ T cells from PBMCs, collected from culture after CMV antigen stimulation. The receptors originated from a human donor in good health (CMV status not recorded). Some clones in this sample may be carry-over from other donors' samples.

The chain recombines TRBV2 with TRBJ2-7, with 7 bases that match TRBD1. Looked up from germline, CDR1 is SNHLY and CDR2 is FYNNEI. The CDR3 totals 13 residues. V gave up 7 bases and J gave up 0 bases; unmatched junction bases: 3. The DNA for the CDR3 is TGTGCCAGCACAGGGGGACACTCCTACGAGCAGTACTTC. Translated: CASTGGHSYEQYF.

The chain links TRBV27 to TRBJ1-2, with 9 nucleotides matching TRBD1. V trimming: 5 bases; J trimming: 4 bases; junction bases outside the gene matches: 2. Germline loops: CDR1 MNHEY, CDR2 SMNVEV (reference sequence). This CDR3 comprises 13 residues. CDR3 sequence: CASSTGGVYGYTF. The CDR3 nucleotides read TGTGCCAGCAGTACAGGGGGCGTCTATGGCTACACCTTC.

In its sample, this clonotype was seen a few times. DNA of the CDR3: TGCGCCAGCAGCCAGGGCAGCGGGGGAGGCGCAGATACGCAGTATTTT. As protein: CASSQGSGGGADTQYF. V gene TRBV4-3 combines with J gene TRBJ2-3; 8 bases align to TRBD2. Losses at the gene ends were 3 bases for V and 4 bases for J; bases not matched to a gene: 9. The CDR3 is made up of 16 amino acids. The V gene's germline CDR1 is LGHNA and CDR2 YSLEER.

The chain is built from TRBV7-6 and TRBJ2-3, with D tentatively TRBD1 or TRBD2 (6 bases each). With 5 bases removed from V and 2 bases from J, the gap between germline ends came to 14 bases. The CDR3 runs to 15 residues. Germline V gives CDR1 SGHVS, CDR2 FNYEAQ. CDR3 amino acids: CASSPRGGLTDTQYF. CDR3 sequence (DNA): TGTGCCAGCAGCCCTCGAGGGGGACTCACAGATACGCAGTATTTT.

Comments on this clonotype: A much more abundant neighbour one base away suggests this may be a read error. V is TRBV7-9 and J is TRBJ2-7, with 7 bases matching TRBD1. This CDR3 comprises 16 residues. The V and J ends lost 4 bases and 1 base, in that order; junction bases with no gene match: 10. The germline gives CDR1 SEHNR, CDR2 FQNEAQ (reference sequence). The CDR3, as DNA: TGTGCCAGCAGCTCGCCCACCACAGGGGAATCCTACGAGCAGTACTTC. Translation: CASSSPTTGESYEQYF.

This clonotype was recorded many times. The chain links TRBV7-2 to TRBJ1-3; no clear D. The germline V gene has CDR1 SGHTA and CDR2 FQGNSA. Trimming cost V 5 bases and J 4 bases, with 3 bases left between them. The CDR3 has 11 residues. The CDR3 bases are TGTGCCAGCAGCCGCGGAAACACCATATATTTT. It encodes CASSRGNTIYF.